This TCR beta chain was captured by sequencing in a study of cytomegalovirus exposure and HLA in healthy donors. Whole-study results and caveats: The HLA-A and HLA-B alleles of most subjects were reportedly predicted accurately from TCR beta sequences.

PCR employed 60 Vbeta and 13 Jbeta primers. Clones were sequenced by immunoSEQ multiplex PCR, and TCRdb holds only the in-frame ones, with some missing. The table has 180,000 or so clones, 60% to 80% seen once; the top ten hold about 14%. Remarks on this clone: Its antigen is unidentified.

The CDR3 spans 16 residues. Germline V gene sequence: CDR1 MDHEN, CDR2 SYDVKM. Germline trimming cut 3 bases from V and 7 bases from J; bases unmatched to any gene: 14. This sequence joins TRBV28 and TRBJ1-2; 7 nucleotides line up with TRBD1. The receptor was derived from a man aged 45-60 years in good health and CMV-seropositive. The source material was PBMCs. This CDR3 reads CASSFGSNYRGRGYTF. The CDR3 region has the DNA TGTGCCAGCAGTTTCGGGTCCAACTACAGGGGACGTGGCTACACCTTC.